The 15 T cell receptor beta chains listed next were all sequenced from one sample in a study of cytomegalovirus exposure and HLA in healthy donors. PCR used 60 Vbeta primers and 13 Jbeta primers. Clones were sequenced by immunoSEQ multiplex PCR, and TCRdb holds only the in-frame ones, with some missing. The sample shows 120,000 or so clones, around three quarters of them seen only once. What was sequenced was PBMCs. These receptors all come from a man in his thirties or forties in good health and CMV-seronegative.

This chain uses TRBV11-1 with TRBJ2-5, with TRBD2 matching 7 bases. From germline, CDR1 is SGHAT and CDR2 FQDESV (reference sequence). The ends lost 6 bases at V and 5 bases at J; junction bases unmatched: 3. The CDR3 spans 12 residues. CDR3 bases: TGTGCCAGCAGTCGGACTAGGGAGACCCAGTACTTC. Amino acid sequence: CASSRTRETQYF.

The V gene is TRBV7-6, the J gene TRBJ1-5; D gene unclear. There are 13 residues in the CDR3. V shed 4 bases and J shed 4 bases, with 8 bases lying between them. From germline, CDR1 is SGHVS and CDR2 FNYEAQ. This chain's CDR3 is CASSSGLNQPQHF. CDR3 nucleotide sequence: TGTGCCAGCAGCTCGGGTCTTAATCAGCCCCAGCATTTT. Full variable domain (remainder filled in from reference TRBV7-6 and TRBJ1-5): GAGVSQSPRYKVTKRGQDVALRCDPISGHVSLYWYRQALGQGPEFLTYFNYEAQQDKSGLPNDRFSAERPEGSISTLTIQRTEQRDSAMYRCASSSGLNQPQHFGDGTRLSIL.

The gene calls are TRBV7-9 and TRBJ1-2; possible D gene TRBD1, 6 bases. The CDR3 consists of 14 residues. Germline CDR1 SEHNR, CDR2 FQNEAQ (reference sequence). Trimming removed 5 bases at V and 2 bases at J, with 12 bases between. The CDR3 nucleotides are TGTGCCAGCAGCCCTTTCGACAGGAACTATGGCTACACCTTC. Amino acids: CASSPFDRNYGYTF.

This chain links TRBV25-1 with TRBJ1-2; D not resolved. Trimming removed 6 bases from V and 4 bases from J, with 6 bases in between. The CDR3 length is 11 residues. Germline CDR1 MGHDK, CDR2 SYGVNS. CDR3 in DNA: TGTGCCAGCAGCGGACTCTATGGCTACACCTTC. Amino acids: CASSGLYGYTF.

This chain uses TRBV19 with TRBJ2-7, with 16 bases aligning to TRBD2. V trimming: 5 bases; J trimming: 2 bases; junction bases outside the gene matches: 15. Germline CDR1 is LNHDA and CDR2 is SQIVND (reference sequence). The CDR3 is 20 amino acids. The CDR3 DNA reads as TGTGCCAGTAGTCGGCAAGCCGGGACTAGCGGGAGGGCCAGTCCCTACGAGCAGTACTTC. Translation gives CASSRQAGTSGRASPYEQYF.

This sequence joins TRBV27 and TRBJ1-3, with TRBD1 identical over 7 bases. J was trimmed by 0 bases and V by 7 bases; bases with no gene match: 9. The length of the CDR3 is 16 residues. Germline lookup yields CDR1 MNHEY and CDR2 SMNVEV (reference sequence). CDR3 region: CASTPTGPLSGNTIYF. The CDR3 DNA reads TGTGCCAGCACCCCGACAGGGCCCCTCTCTGGAAACACCATATATTTT.

This clone was found a few times. This chain connects TRBV5-4 to TRBJ2-7; D remains ambiguous. Looked up from germline, CDR1 is SGHNT and CDR2 is YYREEE (reference sequence). The CDR3 covers 14 residues. Trimming left V 0 bases short and J 0 bases short, with 7 bases between. The CDR3 region has the DNA TGTGCCAGCAGCTTGGGCTCAGGCTCCTACGAGCAGTACTTC. Translated: CASSLGSGSYEQYF.

The chain recombines TRBV10-3 with TRBJ1-1; no clear D gene. There are 12 residues in the CDR3. Germline CDR1 and CDR2: ENHRY and SYGVKD. V lost 6 bases, J lost 3 bases, and 8 bases lay in between. DNA for the CDR3: TGTGCCATCAGGTCCACGGACACTGAAGCTTTCTTT. Amino acids: CAIRSTDTEAFF.

The CDR3 sequence is CASSLGSSGGADTQYF. The CDR3 DNA follows: TGTGCCAGCAGCTTAGGATCTAGCGGAGGGGCAGATACGCAGTATTTT. The chain combines TRBV7-6 with TRBJ2-3; 7 bases agree with TRBD2. This CDR3 is built from 16 residues. Germline trimming cut 1 base from V and 4 bases from J; bases unmatched to any gene: 8. The germline gives CDR1 SGHVS, CDR2 FNYEAQ.

The rearrangement uses TRBV19 and TRBJ1-3; D remains unclear. Germline V gene lookup returns CDR1 LNHDA and CDR2 SQIVND (reference sequence). V lost 6 bases and J lost 0, with 12 bases in between. The CDR3 has 15 residues. CDR3 nucleotides: TGTGCCAGTAGAGTCAGGCTGAGCTCTGGAAACACCATATATTTT. Amino acids: CASRVRLSSGNTIYF.

In DNA form, the CDR3 reads TGCGCCAGCAAAGTCCGGACAGGGAACACTGAAGCTTTCTTT. It translates to CASKVRTGNTEAFF. The J gene is TRBJ1-1, the V gene TRBV5-1; 7 bases map to TRBD1. CDR3 length equals 14 residues. Germline-derived CDR1 and CDR2 are SGHRS and YFSETQ. The V gene end was trimmed by 6 bases and the J gene end by 1 base; junction bases not matched to a gene: 6.

This chain links TRBV7-2 with TRBJ1-4; D uncertain. Germline CDR1 and CDR2: SGHTA and FQGNSA. This CDR3 contains 13 residues. Trimming cost V 6 bases and J 9 bases, with 14 bases left between them. The CDR3 region has the DNA TGTGCCAGCAGTCAAGACTCGTATAAAAAACTGTTTTTT. Protein product: CASSQDSYKKLFF.

The DNA of the CDR3 is TGTGCCAGCAGCTTCAGACAGGGAGGCACCGGGGAGCTGTTTTTT. Translated, it gives CASSFRQGGTGELFF. V is TRBV11-2 and J is TRBJ2-2; possible D gene TRBD1, 7 bases. Trimming removed 3 bases at V and 4 bases at J, with 12 bases between. Germline V lookup: CDR1 SGHAT, CDR2 FQNNGV. The CDR3 runs 15 residues.

The V and J genes are TRBV28 and TRBJ1-2, with 8 bases aligning to TRBD1. This CDR3 region has 16 residues. Germline trimming cut 5 bases from V and 3 bases from J; bases unmatched to any gene: 11. Germline V gives CDR1 MDHEN, CDR2 SYDVKM. CDR3 nucleotide sequence: TGTGCCAGCAGTCCCTCGGGACAGGTGATCGACTATGGCTACACCTTC. The encoded protein is CASSPSGQVIDYGYTF.

The chain carries TRBV7-9 and TRBJ1-4; D may be TRBD1 (5 bases). Germline CDR1 reads SEHNR; CDR2 reads FQNEAQ (reference sequence). The germline V and J ends were trimmed by 7 bases and 2 bases, with 17 bases remaining between them. The CDR3 is made up of 16 amino acids. CDR3 amino acids: CASTIFLGGTNEKLFF. The CDR3 DNA is TGTGCCAGCACCATATTCTTGGGGGGGACTAATGAAAAACTGTTTTTT.